Presented here are 30 T cell receptor beta chains from one specimen sequenced in a study of identical twins. TCRdb used MiXCR to reprocess the 5' RACE reads, holding one entry per CDR3 protein. The table includes about 920,000 distinct CDR3 sequences, 12% detected once. This same sample was also part of a study on yellow fever vaccine responses in identical twins.

The sample comprised PBMCs. The source is a woman under 30 in good health.

This sequence joins TRBV13 and TRBJ2-4; 9 bases are a match to TRBD2. The CDR3 has 15 amino acids. Per the germline V gene, CDR1 is PRHDT and CDR2 is FYEKMQ (reference sequence). Trimming removed 6 bases from V and 3 bases from J; junction bases left unmatched: 6. The CDR3, as DNA: TGTGCCAGCAGGGTGAGCGGGGGGAACAAAAACATTCAGTACTTC. It yields the protein CASRVSGGNKNIQYF.

The chain combines TRBV3-1 with TRBJ2-1, with TRBD2 matching 8 bases. This CDR3 has 16 amino acids. Germline loops: CDR1 LGHDT, CDR2 YNNKEL (reference sequence). V gave up 1 base and J gave up 6 bases; unmatched junction bases: 8. This CDR3 reads CASSQAYRGGGNEQFF. CDR3 DNA: TGTGCCAGCAGCCAAGCCTACCGGGGGGGCGGCAATGAGCAGTTCTTC.

Only a few counts were recorded for this clonotype. The chain has TRBV5-5 and TRBJ1-5; TRBD1 matches at 9 bases. V was pared by 4 bases and J by 2 bases, with 4 bases of the junction left unmatched. The germline CDR1 and CDR2 sequences are SGHKS and YYEKEE (reference sequence). This CDR3 spans 15 amino acids. The CDR3 here is CASSRTGDGNQPQHF. DNA of the CDR3: TGTGCCAGCAGCCGGACAGGGGATGGCAATCAGCCCCAGCATTTT.

This chain links TRBV20-1 with TRBJ2-7; 7 bases line up with TRBD2. The CDR3 is 14 residues long. V lost 0 bases to trimming and J lost 1 base; unmatched junction nucleotides: 3. From germline, CDR1 is DFQATT and CDR2 SNEGSKA (reference sequence). The CDR3 sequence: CSARERELSYEQYF. In DNA form, the CDR3 reads TGCAGTGCTAGAGAGCGGGAGTTATCCTACGAGCAGTACTTC.

The sample holds a few counts of this clonotype. The chain is built from TRBV11-2 and TRBJ2-1, with TRBD2 matching over 7 bases. With 1 base clipped from V and 4 bases from J, the junction kept 7 bases outside the gene matches. The germline CDR1 and CDR2 sequences are SGHAT and FQNNGV. This CDR3 spans 16 amino acids. The CDR3 loop is CASSLVVGGEYNEQFF. CDR3 sequence (DNA): TGTGCCAGCAGCTTAGTTGTGGGGGGGGAGTACAATGAGCAGTTCTTC.

This clonotype has a handful of counts. V usage is TRBV4-2 and J usage is TRBJ1-5; D is unclear. The germline V gene has CDR1 LGHNA and CDR2 YNFKEQ. V was cut by 0 bases and J by 0 bases, with 9 bases left in between. This CDR3 has 16 amino acids. The CDR3 spells CASSQDGNDSNQPQHF. DNA for the CDR3: TGTGCCAGCAGCCAAGACGGGAACGATAGCAATCAGCCCCAGCATTTT.

The table lists this clonotype with a few counts. J is TRBJ1-6 and V is TRBV10-3; D not certain. This CDR3 spans 14 amino acids. Germline CDR1 and CDR2: ENHRY and SYGVKD. The germline V and J ends were trimmed by 5 bases and 2 bases, with 7 bases remaining between them. CDR3 residues: CAISITTYNSPLHF. CDR3 nucleotides: TGTGCCATCAGTATAACAACCTATAATTCACCCCTCCACTTT.

The chain employs TRBV20-1 and TRBJ2-1; TRBD1 agrees at 8 bases. Unmatched junction bases numbered 9, after V lost 1 base and J lost 7 bases. The CDR3 totals 15 residues. The V gene's germline CDR1 is DFQATT and CDR2 SNEGSKA (reference sequence). CDR3 loop: CSARGDRYLENEQFF. CDR3 nucleotide sequence: TGCAGTGCTAGAGGGGACAGGTACCTAGAGAATGAGCAGTTCTTC.

CDR3 protein: CSARRAPGGNEQFF. The CDR3 nucleotides are TGCAGTGCTAGACGGGCTCCCGGGGGCAATGAGCAGTTCTTC. The genes are TRBV20-1 and TRBJ2-1, with TRBD2 as a possible D gene (6 bases). In germline, CDR1 is DFQATT, CDR2 SNEGSKA (reference sequence). V lost 2 bases, J lost 6 bases, and 14 bases lay in between. This CDR3 is 14 amino acids long.

The chain joins TRBV29-1 to TRBJ2-3; tentative D call: TRBD1 (6 bases). The CDR3 is 15 residues long. Germline CDR1 is SQVTM and CDR2 is ANQGSEA. V lost 6 bases, J lost 2 bases, and 18 bases lay in between. CDR3 sequence (DNA): TGCAGCGTCGGGGCCCCTGGGGGCTCCACAGATACGCAGTATTTT. Translated: CSVGAPGGSTDTQYF.

At least ten counts were recorded for this clonotype. This rearrangement joins TRBV10-2 to TRBJ1-4; D might be TRBD1 (6 bases). V was cut by 2 bases and J by 10 bases, with 17 bases left in between. In germline, CDR1 is WSHSY, CDR2 SAAADI. CDR3 size: 15 residues. Written as DNA, the CDR3 is TGCGCCAGCAGTGAGGAGACAGGTGGCTTGGGAAAACTGTTTTTT. Translated: CASSEETGGLGKLFF.

The chain carries TRBV4-1 and TRBJ2-5; perhaps D is TRBD1 or TRBD2 (7 bases each). Germline V gene lookup returns CDR1 MGHRA and CDR2 YSYEKL. The length of the CDR3 is 13 residues. V was cut by 2 bases and J by 7 bases, with 11 bases left in between. Written as DNA, the CDR3 is TGCGCCAGCAGCCAATTCAGGGGGGGGACCCAGTACTTC. This gives the protein CASSQFRGGTQYF.

The sample holds a few counts of this clonotype. The chain recombines TRBV7-9 with TRBJ2-7; D may be TRBD1 or TRBD2 (5 bases each). Germline CDR1 reads SEHNR; CDR2 reads FQNEAQ (reference sequence). V was cut by 10 bases and J by 3 bases, with 16 bases left in between. The CDR3 is 13 amino acids. The CDR3 region has the DNA TGTGCCACCCGGAATGGGGGTGACTACGAGCAGTACTTC. Its protein product is CATRNGGDYEQYF.

This clonotype was seen only a few times. The chain carries TRBV7-8 and TRBJ2-7; D is uncertain. The CDR3 length is 15 residues. CDR1 and CDR2 (germline): SGHVS, FQNEAQ. Trimming took 4 bases from V and 2 from J, leaving 15 bases between them. CDR3 sequence: CASSSQQATAYEQYF. In nucleotides, the CDR3 is TGTGCCAGCAGCTCCCAGCAGGCCACTGCCTACGAGCAGTACTTC.

This sequence joins TRBV5-1 and TRBJ2-3; 7 bases align to TRBD1. Germline V CDR1 and CDR2: SGHRS, YFSETQ. CDR3 length equals 14 residues. After removal of 4 bases from V and 9 bases from J, the junction contained 11 bases not matched to a gene. The DNA for the CDR3 is TGCGCCAGCAGCACGCAAGACAGGGTAGGAACGCAGTATTTT. This codes for CASSTQDRVGTQYF. Full variable domain (rest looked up from reference TRBV5-1 and TRBJ2-3): KAGVTQTPRYLIKTRGQQVTLSCSPISGHRSVSWYQQTPGQGLQFLFEYFSETQRNKGNFPGRFSGRQFSNSRSEMNVSTLELGDSALYLCASSTQDRVGTQYFGPGTRLTVL.

This chain links TRBV2 with TRBJ2-7; D assignment may be TRBD1 or TRBD2 (5 bases each). V was shortened by 8 bases and J by 3 bases, with 14 bases between the two germline ends. This CDR3 is 13 amino acids long. Germline-derived CDR1 and CDR2 are SNHLY and FYNNEI. This CDR3 is CASWGSGSYEQYF. The CDR3 DNA reads as TGTGCCAGCTGGGGCAGTGGGAGCTACGAGCAGTACTTC.

This clonotype was detected many times. Here the CDR3 reads CASSINSNQPQHF. CDR3 nucleotide sequence: TGTGCCAGCAGCATAAATAGCAATCAGCCCCAGCATTTT. The chain has TRBV7-6 and TRBJ1-5; D not resolved. Germline V lookup: CDR1 SGHVS, CDR2 FNYEAQ. The CDR3 length is 13 residues. V gave up 5 bases and J gave up 0 bases, with 5 bases separating them.

This clonotype was observed many times. This chain joins TRBV12-3 or TRBV12-4 and TRBJ1-1; D possibly corresponds to TRBD1 (6 bases). The CDR3 loop spans 14 amino acids. V gave up 5 bases and J gave up 4 bases, with 14 bases separating them. The CDR3 loop reads CASSPLQGSTEAFF. The CDR3 DNA reads as TGTGCCAGCAGTCCCTTACAGGGATCCACTGAAGCTTTCTTT.

The chain couples TRBV12-3 or TRBV12-4 to TRBJ2-1; D may be TRBD1 or TRBD2 (5 bases each). V was shortened by 8 bases and J by 7 bases, with 15 bases between the two germline ends. The CDR3 sequence is 13 residues long. CDR3 region: CASRPGRANEQFF. The CDR3, as DNA: TGTGCCAGCCGCCCGGGGCGGGCTAATGAGCAGTTCTTC.

This clonotype has only a few counts. V gene TRBV24-1 combines with J gene TRBJ2-1; D might be TRBD2 (6 bases). Germline V CDR1 and CDR2: KGHDR, SFDVKD. Trimming stripped 5 bases from V and 3 bases from J, with 19 bases between. The CDR3 is made up of 17 amino acids. CDR3 DNA: TGTGCCACCAGTGCCTCGTACGGGGGTACGCGCTACAATGAGCAGTTCTTC. It codes for CATSASYGGTRYNEQFF.

This clonotype was seen a handful of times. V and J are TRBV29-1 and TRBJ1-4; 7 bases are shared with TRBD1. Trimming cost V 7 bases and J 8 bases; bases outside gene matches: 7. This CDR3 is 12 amino acids long. Looked up from germline, CDR1 is SQVTM and CDR2 is ANQGSEA. The CDR3, as DNA: TGCAGCGCCGAGGAACAGGGGGAAAAACTGTTTTTT. This gives the protein CSAEEQGEKLFF. The whole variable domain, filled in from reference TRBV29-1 and TRBJ1-4, reads SAVISQKPSRDICQRGTSLTIQCQVDSQVTMMFWYRQQPGQSLTLIATANQGSEATYESGFVIDKFPISRPNLTFSTLTVSNMSPEDSSIYLCSAEEQGEKLFFGSGTQLSVL.

This clonotype was recorded a few times. J is TRBJ2-6 and V is TRBV19; D is perhaps TRBD2 (5 bases). Trimming pared 8 bases from V and 0 bases from J, leaving 14 bases between. The CDR3 has 16 amino acids. Germline V gene lookup returns CDR1 LNHDA and CDR2 SQIVND (reference sequence). The CDR3 DNA reads as TGTGCCAGTTTCCCTAGCAGGTTCTCTGGGGCCAACGTCCTGACTTTC. It specifies CASFPSRFSGANVLTF.

This chain connects TRBV28 to TRBJ2-1; D unresolved. Germline CDR1 is MDHEN and CDR2 is SYDVKM. Trimming removed 2 bases at V and 1 base at J, with 9 bases between. The CDR3 consists of 15 residues. The CDR3 nucleotides read TGTGCCAGCAGTTTAGTGTCAGGTTCCTACAATGAGCAGTTCTTC. Its protein is CASSLVSGSYNEQFF.

This clonotype was detected only a few times. This chain uses TRBV7-2 with TRBJ1-1, with D perhaps TRBD1 (5 bases). V lost 3 bases and J lost 11, with 10 bases in between. The CDR3 covers 11 residues. Germline V gene sequence: CDR1 SGHTA, CDR2 FQGNSA. The CDR3 is CASSFVGDAFF. The CDR3 DNA sequence: TGTGCCAGCAGCTTCGTAGGGGATGCTTTCTTT.

V is TRBV15 and J is TRBJ1-2, with a tentative D call TRBD1 (6 bases). The CDR3 loop spans 15 amino acids. CDR1 is LNHNV and CDR2 is YYDKDF in the germline V gene (reference sequence). Trimming removed 5 bases from V and 3 bases from J, with 16 bases in between. In DNA, the CDR3 is TGTGCCACCAGCTCCGAAGGGGGGTTTGACTATGGCTACACCTTC. This sequence encodes CATSSEGGFDYGYTF.

The V call is TRBV5-6, the J call TRBJ2-1, with TRBD2 identical over 11 bases. CDR1 and CDR2 from the germline V gene are SGHDT and YYEEEE. CDR3 length: 16 residues. V lost 5 bases to trimming and J lost 7 bases; unmatched junction nucleotides: 11. This CDR3 is CASSFLSGGAINEQFF. The CDR3 DNA follows: TGTGCCAGCAGTTTTCTTAGCGGGGGGGCCATTAATGAGCAGTTCTTC.

This clonotype was recorded a few times. This chain uses TRBV6-1 with TRBJ2-1; D is possibly TRBD2 (5 bases). The germline gives CDR1 MNHNS, CDR2 SASEGT. The V gene lost 1 base and the J gene lost 7 bases, with 14 bases spanning the gap. CDR3 length equals 15 residues. CDR3 sequence reads: CASSEGPAGGNEQFF. Written as DNA, the CDR3 is TGTGCCAGCAGTGAAGGGCCAGCCGGCGGGAATGAGCAGTTCTTC.

This clonotype has just a few counts. The chain combines TRBV12-3 or TRBV12-4 with TRBJ2-7; 7 nucleotides match TRBD2. This CDR3 has 15 residues. The trim removed 3 bases at V and 2 bases at J, leaving 7 bases unmatched. This CDR3 reads CASSFGREATYEQYF. The CDR3 DNA reads as TGTGCCAGCAGTTTTGGACGGGAGGCTACCTACGAGCAGTACTTC.

This clonotype showed up many times. This chain uses TRBV2 with TRBJ2-3, with D unresolved. Per germline, CDR1 SNHLY and CDR2 FYNNEI. V shed 2 bases and J shed 5 bases, with 2 bases lying between them. The CDR3 covers 11 residues. For the CDR3, the DNA is TGTGCCAGCAGTGAACTAGATACGCAGTATTTT. Translating gives CASSELDTQYF.

This clonotype appeared a few times. This chain links TRBV4-2 with TRBJ2-3, with D possibly called TRBD1 or TRBD2 (5 bases each). Trimming stripped 0 bases from V and 13 bases from J, with 14 bases between. CDR1 and CDR2 from the germline V gene are LGHNA and YNFKEQ. This CDR3 region has 13 residues. As DNA, the CDR3 is TGTGCCAGCAGCCAAGATCGGTGGGGGAAAAAGTATTTT. It encodes CASSQDRWGKKYF.